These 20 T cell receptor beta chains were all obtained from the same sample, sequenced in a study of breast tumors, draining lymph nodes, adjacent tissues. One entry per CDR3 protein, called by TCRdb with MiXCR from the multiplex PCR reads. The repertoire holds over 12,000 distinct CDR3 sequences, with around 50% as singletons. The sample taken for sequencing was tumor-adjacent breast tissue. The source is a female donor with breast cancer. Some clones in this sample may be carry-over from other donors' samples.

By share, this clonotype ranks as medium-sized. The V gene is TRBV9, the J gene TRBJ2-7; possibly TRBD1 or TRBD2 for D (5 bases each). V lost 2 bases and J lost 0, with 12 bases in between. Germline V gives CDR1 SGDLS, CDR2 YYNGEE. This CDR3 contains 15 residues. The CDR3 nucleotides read TGTGCCAGCAGCGTGGGGACGCTTAGCTCCTACGAGCAGTACTTC. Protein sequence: CASSVGTLSSYEQYF.

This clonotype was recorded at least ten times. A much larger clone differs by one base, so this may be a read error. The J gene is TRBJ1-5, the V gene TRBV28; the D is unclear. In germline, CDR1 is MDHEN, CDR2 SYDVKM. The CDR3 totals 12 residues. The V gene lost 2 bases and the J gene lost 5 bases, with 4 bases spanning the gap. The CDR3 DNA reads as TGTGCCAGCAGTTTACTCGATCAGCCCCAGCATTTT. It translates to CASSLLDQPQHF.

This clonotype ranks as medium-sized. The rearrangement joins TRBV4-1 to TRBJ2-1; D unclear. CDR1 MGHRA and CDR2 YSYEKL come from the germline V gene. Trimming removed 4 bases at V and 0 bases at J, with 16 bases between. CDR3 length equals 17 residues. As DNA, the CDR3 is TGCGCCAGCAGCCGTAGCCTTTCCCCGTCCTCCTACAATGAGCAGTTCTTC. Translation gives CASSRSLSPSSYNEQFF.

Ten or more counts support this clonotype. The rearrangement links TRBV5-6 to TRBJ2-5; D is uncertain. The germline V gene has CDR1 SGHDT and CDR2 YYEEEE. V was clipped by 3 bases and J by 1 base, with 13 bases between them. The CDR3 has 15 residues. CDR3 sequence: CASSSISAPQETQYF. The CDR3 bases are TGTGCCAGCAGCTCCATCTCCGCACCCCAAGAGACCCAGTACTTC.

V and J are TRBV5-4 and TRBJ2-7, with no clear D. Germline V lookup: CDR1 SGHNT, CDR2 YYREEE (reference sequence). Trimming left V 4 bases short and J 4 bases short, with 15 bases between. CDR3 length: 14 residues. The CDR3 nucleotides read TGTGCCAGCAGCACGGACCCACTACCTTACGAGCAGTACTTC. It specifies CASSTDPLPYEQYF. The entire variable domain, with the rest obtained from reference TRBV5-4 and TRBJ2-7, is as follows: ETGVTQSPTHLIKTRGQQVTLRCSSQSGHNTVSWYQQALGQGPQFIFQYYREEENGRGNFPPRFSGLQFPNYSSELNVNALELDDSALYLCASSTDPLPYEQYFGPGTRLTVT.

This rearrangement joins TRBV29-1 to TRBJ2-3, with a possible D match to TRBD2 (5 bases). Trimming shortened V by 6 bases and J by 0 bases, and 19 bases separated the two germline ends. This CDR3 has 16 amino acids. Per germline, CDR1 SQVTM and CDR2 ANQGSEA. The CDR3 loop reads CSVSPLRTQSTDTQYF. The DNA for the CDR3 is TGCAGCGTCTCCCCGCTAAGGACTCAAAGCACAGATACGCAGTATTTT.

The CDR3: CASSFDRDTEAFF. CDR3 nucleotides: TGTGCCAGCAGCTTTGACAGGGACACTGAAGCTTTCTTT. This sequence joins TRBV7-9 and TRBJ1-1; 7 bases are shared with TRBD1. The CDR3 covers 13 residues. The germline CDR1 and CDR2 sequences are SEHNR and FQNEAQ (reference sequence). J gave up 3 bases and V 3 bases, and 1 base lay outside the gene matches. The full variable domain, with the rest looked up from reference TRBV7-9 and TRBJ1-1, is DTGVSQNPRHKITKRGQNVTFRCDPISEHNRLYWYRQTLGQGPEFLTYFQNEAQLEKSRLLSDRFSAERPKGSFSTLEIQRTEQGDSAMYLCASSFDRDTEAFFGQGTRLTVV.

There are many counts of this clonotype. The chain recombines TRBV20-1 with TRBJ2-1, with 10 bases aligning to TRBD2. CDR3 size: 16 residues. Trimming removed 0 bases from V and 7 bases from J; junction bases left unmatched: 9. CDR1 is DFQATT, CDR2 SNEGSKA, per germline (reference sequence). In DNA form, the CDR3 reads TGCAGTGCTAGAGACGGTATAGCGGGAGGTTGGAATGAGCAGTTCTTC. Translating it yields CSARDGIAGGWNEQFF.

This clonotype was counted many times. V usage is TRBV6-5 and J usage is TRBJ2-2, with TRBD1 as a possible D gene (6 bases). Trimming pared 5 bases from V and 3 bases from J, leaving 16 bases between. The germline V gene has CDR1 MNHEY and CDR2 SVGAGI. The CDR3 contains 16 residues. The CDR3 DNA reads TGTGCCAGCAGTAGGATTGTGGCAGGGGACACCGGGGAGCTGTTTTTT. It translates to CASSRIVAGDTGELFF.

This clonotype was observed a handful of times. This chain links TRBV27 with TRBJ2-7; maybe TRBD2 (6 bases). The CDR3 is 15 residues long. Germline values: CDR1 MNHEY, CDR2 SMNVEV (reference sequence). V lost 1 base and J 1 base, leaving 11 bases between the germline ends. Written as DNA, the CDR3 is TGTGCCAGCAGTTTATACCGGGACTCATCCTACGAGCAGTACTTC. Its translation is CASSLYRDSSYEQYF.

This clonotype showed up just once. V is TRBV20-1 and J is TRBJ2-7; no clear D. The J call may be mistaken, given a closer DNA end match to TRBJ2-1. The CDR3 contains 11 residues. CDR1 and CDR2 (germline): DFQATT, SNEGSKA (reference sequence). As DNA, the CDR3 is TGCAGTGGAGCAGACTCTTACGAGCAGTTCTTC. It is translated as CSGADSYEQFF.

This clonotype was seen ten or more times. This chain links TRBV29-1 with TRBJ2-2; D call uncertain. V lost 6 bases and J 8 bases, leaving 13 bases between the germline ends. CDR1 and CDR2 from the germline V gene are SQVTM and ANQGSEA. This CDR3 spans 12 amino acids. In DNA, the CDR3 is TGCAGCGTGCCCCTGCTGGGGGGGGAGCTGTTTTTT. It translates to CSVPLLGGELFF.

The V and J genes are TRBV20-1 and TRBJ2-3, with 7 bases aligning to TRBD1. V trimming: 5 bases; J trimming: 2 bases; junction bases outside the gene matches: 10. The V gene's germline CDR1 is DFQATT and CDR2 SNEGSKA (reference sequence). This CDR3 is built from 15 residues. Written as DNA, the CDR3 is TGCAGTGCTTACACCGGGACAGCCACCACAGATACGCAGTATTTT. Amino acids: CSAYTGTATTDTQYF.

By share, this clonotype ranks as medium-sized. CDR3 in DNA: TGTGCCAGCAGTGAAAAGGAGGGTTCACCCCTCCACTTT. It encodes CASSEKEGSPLHF. V usage is TRBV2 and J usage is TRBJ1-6; D unclear. Germline V gene data show CDR1 as SNHLY and CDR2 as FYNNEI. V was cut by 2 bases and J by 9 bases, with 8 bases left in between. The CDR3 is 13 amino acids.

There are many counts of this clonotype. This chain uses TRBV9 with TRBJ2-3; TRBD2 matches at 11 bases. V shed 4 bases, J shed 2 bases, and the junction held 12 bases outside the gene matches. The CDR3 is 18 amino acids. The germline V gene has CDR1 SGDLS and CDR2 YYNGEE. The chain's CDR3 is CASSSNFLAGGTTDTQYF. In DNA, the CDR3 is TGTGCCAGCAGCTCAAACTTTTTAGCGGGGGGGACCACAGATACGCAGTATTTT. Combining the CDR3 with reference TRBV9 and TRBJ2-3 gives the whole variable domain DSGVTQTPKHLITATGQRVTLRCSPRSGDLSVYWYQQSLDQGLQFLIQYYNGEERAKGNILERFSAQQFPDLHSELNLSSLELGDSALYFCASSSNFLAGGTTDTQYFGPGTRLTVL.

For the CDR3, the DNA is TGTGCCAGTAGTACCGACGCCGGGACAGGGAAGGATACGCAGTATTTT. Translated, it gives CASSTDAGTGKDTQYF. The chain employs TRBV19 and TRBJ2-3; 9 nucleotides match TRBD1. The CDR3 loop spans 16 amino acids. V trimming: 4 bases; J trimming: 6 bases; junction bases outside the gene matches: 11. CDR1 is LNHDA and CDR2 is SQIVND in the germline V gene (reference sequence).

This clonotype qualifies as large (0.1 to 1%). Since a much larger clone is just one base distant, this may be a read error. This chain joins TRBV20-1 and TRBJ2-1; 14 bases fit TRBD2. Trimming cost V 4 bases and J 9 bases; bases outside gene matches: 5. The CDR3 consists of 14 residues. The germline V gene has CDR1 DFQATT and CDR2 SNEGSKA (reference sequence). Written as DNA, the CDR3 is TGCAGTGCTATGTGGACTAGCGGGAGGACTGAGCAGTTCTTC. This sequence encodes CSAMWTSGRTEQFF.

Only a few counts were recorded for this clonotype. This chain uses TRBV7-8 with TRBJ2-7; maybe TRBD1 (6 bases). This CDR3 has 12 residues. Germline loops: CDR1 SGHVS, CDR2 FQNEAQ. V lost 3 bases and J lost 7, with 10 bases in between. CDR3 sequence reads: CASSFTGREQYF. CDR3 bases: TGTGCCAGCAGCTTCACAGGGCGAGAGCAGTACTTC. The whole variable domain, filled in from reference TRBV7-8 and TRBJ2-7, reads GAGVSQSPRYKVAKRGQDVALRCDPISGHVSLFWYQQALGQGPEFLTYFQNEAQLDKSGLPSDRFFAERPEGSVSTLKIQRTQQEDSAVYLCASSFTGREQYFGPGTRLTVT.

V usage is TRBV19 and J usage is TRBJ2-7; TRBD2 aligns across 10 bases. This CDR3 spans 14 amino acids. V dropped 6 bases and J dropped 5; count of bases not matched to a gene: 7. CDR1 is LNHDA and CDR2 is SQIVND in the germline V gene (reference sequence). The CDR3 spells CASRVAGGTDEQYF. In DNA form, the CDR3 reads TGTGCCAGTAGAGTAGCGGGAGGAACTGACGAGCAGTACTTC.

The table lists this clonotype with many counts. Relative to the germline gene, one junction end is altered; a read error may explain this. The CDR3: CSATGQNYGSTF. The CDR3 DNA sequence: TGCAGTGCTACGGGACAGAACTATGGCTCCACCTTC. The chain recombines TRBV20-1 with TRBJ1-2, with TRBD1 matching 7 bases. Germline V gives CDR1 DFQATT, CDR2 SNEGSKA (reference sequence). CDR3 size: 12 residues.